Each of the 13 T cell receptor beta chains below was sequenced from the same sample in a study of a mutant IDH1 vaccine in newly diagnosed glioma. Clones were sequenced by immunoSEQ multiplex PCR, and TCRdb holds only the in-frame ones, with some missing. The data contain about 40,000 clones, approximately 89% of them seen just once; the ten biggest clones take up 2% to 3%. These TCRs' antigens remain unknown. Time point: week 5, during vaccination. Doses consisted of 300 ug of mutant IDH1 20-mer peptide each, paired with topical imiquimod. The sequencing used PBMCs, collected from a glioma patient whose treatment included an IDH1 peptide vaccine. The receptors derive from a man aged 45 to 65 with glioma.

This chain joins TRBV28 and TRBJ1-2; D is perhaps TRBD1 (6 bases). Between the trimmed V and J ends, which lost 3 bases and 8 bases, there was a span of 13 bases. Germline V gives CDR1 MDHEN, CDR2 SYDVKM. This CDR3 has 13 residues. The CDR3 coding sequence is TGTGCCAGCAGTTTGGGGGGCAGGTCCGGCTACACCTTC. Translating gives CASSLGGRSGYTF.

A note on this clone: The same CDR3 can be traced to other DNA sequences in this sample. This chain links TRBV7-2 with TRBJ1-2; possibly TRBD1 for D (6 bases). The CDR3 is 13 residues long. Germline loops: CDR1 SGHTA, CDR2 FQGNSA. V was clipped by 2 bases and J by 8 bases, with 12 bases between them. The DNA for the CDR3 is TGTGCCAGCAGCTTAAACAGGGTCGGCGGCTACACCTTC. This codes for CASSLNRVGGYTF.

The chain has TRBV4-3 and TRBJ2-3; 8 bases match TRBD1. The CDR3 covers 15 residues. Trimming took 2 bases from V and 2 from J; bases not matched to a gene: 3. Germline V gene lookup returns CDR1 LGHNA and CDR2 YSLEER. The CDR3 bases are TGCGCCAGCAGCCAAACGGGACAGGTCACAGATACGCAGTATTTT. Protein product: CASSQTGQVTDTQYF.

The rearrangement uses TRBV5-1 and TRBJ2-3; 14 bases align to TRBD2. This CDR3 has 18 amino acids. Germline V gene sequence: CDR1 SGHRS, CDR2 YFSETQ. V was pared by 7 bases and J by 1 base, with 11 bases of the junction left unmatched. The CDR3 sequence is CASAHGGLAGGGTDTQYF. CDR3 DNA: TGCGCCAGCGCCCACGGAGGACTAGCGGGAGGTGGCACAGATACGCAGTATTTT.

The V gene is TRBV11-3, the J gene TRBJ1-5; the D is unclear. Per the germline V gene, CDR1 is SGHNT and CDR2 is YENEEA. This CDR3 spans 15 amino acids. Trimming pared 4 bases from V and 0 bases from J, leaving 10 bases between. CDR3 loop: CASSSGGNSNQPQHF. As DNA, the CDR3 is TGTGCCAGCAGCTCGGGAGGGAATAGCAATCAGCCCCAGCATTTT. Combining the CDR3 with reference TRBV11-3 and TRBJ1-5 gives the whole variable domain EAGVVQSPRYKIIEKKQPVAFWCNPISGHNTLYWYLQNLGQGPELLIRYENEEAVDDSQLPKDRFSAERLKGVDSTLKIQPAELGDSAVYLCASSSGGNSNQPQHFGDGTRLSIL.

As DNA, the CDR3 is TGTGCCAGCTCACCACCGGGGACTAGCGGGGGTCGCGTCCAGTACTTC. Its protein product is CASSPPGTSGGRVQYF. The rearrangement uses TRBV18 and TRBJ2-5, with TRBD2 matching 14 bases. Germline V gene lookup returns CDR1 KGHSH and CDR2 LQKENI. This CDR3 comprises 16 residues. V lost 0 bases to trimming and J lost 10 bases; unmatched junction nucleotides: 7. The full variable domain, rest sourced from reference TRBV18 and TRBJ2-5, is NAGVMQNPRHLVRRRGQEARLRCSPMKGHSHVYWYRQLPEEGLKFMVYLQKENIIDESGMPKERFSAEFPKEGPSILRIQQVVRGDSAAYFCASSPPGTSGGRVQYFGPGTRLLVL.

This chain uses TRBV9 with TRBJ2-1; 9 nucleotides line up with TRBD2. The CDR3 is 15 amino acids. The ends lost 4 bases at V and 4 bases at J; junction bases unmatched: 6. Germline V gene lookup returns CDR1 SGDLS and CDR2 YYNGEE. The chain's CDR3 is CASSPFGLAYNEQFF. CDR3 bases: TGTGCCAGCAGCCCCTTTGGACTAGCGTACAATGAGCAGTTCTTC.

The chain recombines TRBV2 with TRBJ2-7; either TRBD1 or TRBD2 may supply D (6 bases each). The CDR3 is 14 amino acids. CDR1 and CDR2 from the germline V gene are SNHLY and FYNNEI. V was clipped by 6 bases and J by 4 bases, with 16 bases between them. Written as DNA, the CDR3 is TGTGCCAGCAGGGGCCATCAGGGGAGGTACGAGCAGTACTTC. Protein product: CASRGHQGRYEQYF.

The J gene is TRBJ1-6, the V gene TRBV7-2; maybe TRBD1 (6 bases). The CDR3 contains 15 residues. Germline CDR1 SGHTA, CDR2 FQGNSA. Trimming shortened V by 5 bases and J by 0 bases, and 8 bases separated the two germline ends. Written as DNA, the CDR3 is TGTGCCAGCAGCCCACAGGGCTCCTATAATTCACCCCTCCACTTT. Translation: CASSPQGSYNSPLHF.

This clone was detected only a few times. The V gene is TRBV28, the J gene TRBJ1-1; tentative D call: TRBD1 (5 bases). CDR3 length: 13 amino acids. Germline V gene lookup returns CDR1 MDHEN and CDR2 SYDVKM. Trimming shortened V by 4 bases and J by 6 bases, and 12 bases separated the two germline ends. In DNA, the CDR3 is TGTGCCAGCAGTTCGGGGGTCGACGCTGAAGCTTTCTTT. This gives the protein CASSSGVDAEAFF.

V is TRBV5-5 and J is TRBJ2-7; the match to TRBD1 covers 11 bases. The germline V gene has CDR1 SGHKS and CDR2 YYEKEE (reference sequence). V shed 4 bases and J 4 bases; nucleotides not matched to a gene: 7. CDR3 length: 15 residues. The CDR3 region has the DNA TGTGCCAGCAGCCCCCTCCGGGACAGGGGGTACGAGCAGTACTTC. This translates into CASSPLRDRGYEQYF.

The V and J genes are TRBV6-1 and TRBJ2-3; D call uncertain. The CDR3 is made up of 14 amino acids. The V gene's germline CDR1 is MNHNS and CDR2 SASEGT. V was clipped by 8 bases and J by 1 base, with 13 bases between them. The chain's CDR3 is CASLSYPRTDTQYF. The CDR3 nucleotides are TGTGCCAGCCTTTCCTATCCCCGCACAGATACGCAGTATTTT.

V usage is TRBV5-1 and J usage is TRBJ1-3; D is unresolved. Germline assignment: CDR1 SGHRS and CDR2 YFSETQ. This CDR3 is 15 amino acids long. The germline V and J ends were trimmed by 3 bases and 4 bases, with 14 bases remaining between them. For the CDR3, the DNA is TGCGCCAGCAGCTCTTCGTCGGGTTCCGGAAACACCATATATTTT. As protein: CASSSSSGSGNTIYF.